The clone carrying this T cell receptor (beta chain) was counted ten times or more. Its antigen is unknown. Amplification of TCR alpha and beta CDR3 regions from RNA used iRepertoire nested multiplex PCR. TCRdb ran MiXCR on the multiplex PCR reads and lists one entry per CDR3 protein. The repertoire holds more than 300,000 distinct CDR3 sequences, with approximately 42% as singletons. The CDR3 has 15 residues. Germline V CDR1 and CDR2: MNHEY, SMNVEV (reference sequence). Trimming took off 6 bases at V and 2 bases at J, with 14 bases between the two ends. This sample stems from a study of glioma-infiltrating T cells. The wider study: WHO grade II oligodendrogliomas or astrocytomas, plus non-recurrent WHO grade IV glioblastomas, were sampled. Broader study findings: Above-expected tissue-blood divergence occurred in all gliomas, most in low-grade ones.

This TCR was sampled from a human donor with low-grade glioma or glioblastoma, undergoing nonglioma brain surgery, or in good health (not recorded which). This chain links TRBV27 with TRBJ1-5; the D is unclear. The sample taken for sequencing was glioma tissue, nonneoplastic brain tissue, or PBMCs (not recorded which). CDR3 protein: CASSRSHMGNQPQHF. CDR3 coding DNA: TGTGCCAGCAGCCGCTCGCACATGGGCAATCAGCCCCAGCATTTT.